Shown below are 5 T cell receptor beta chains from a single sample sequenced in a study of T-cell reconstitution after alpha-beta-depleted transplantation in children. Unique molecular identifiers were incorporated into the prepared TCRbeta library. TCRdb re-analysed the PCR reads in MiXCR, keeping a single row per CDR3 protein. The sample consists of around 71,000 distinct CDR3 sequences, about 6.7% of them appearing once. The source was PBMCs from the stem cell graft donor, collected from the stem cell graft. The origin of the receptors is a human donor who donated a stem cell graft to a child with acute lymphoblastic leukemia.

This clonotype came up many times. The chain carries TRBV15 and TRBJ2-3; D is unresolved. V was clipped by 0 bases and J by 6 bases, with 4 bases between them. Germline-derived CDR1 and CDR2 are LNHNV and YYDKDF (reference sequence). The CDR3 spans 12 residues. For the CDR3, the DNA is TGTGCCACCAGCAGAGATTCGGATACGCAGTATTTT. Translation gives CATSRDSDTQYF. The full variable domain, in which reference TRBV15 and TRBJ2-3 provide the parts outside the CDR3, is DAMVIQNPRYQVTQFGKPVTLSCSQTLNHNVMYWYQQKSSQAPKLLFHYYDKDFNNEADTPDNFQSRRPNTSFCFLDIRSPGLGDTAMYLCATSRDSDTQYFGPGTRLTVL.

The chain employs TRBV11-3 and TRBJ2-5; D unresolved. Germline V gene data show CDR1 as SGHNT and CDR2 as YENEEA. The V end lost 2 bases, the J end lost 2 bases, and 12 bases lay between the germline ends. This CDR3 contains 15 residues. CDR3 loop: CASSLQPVPQETQYF. CDR3 nucleotide sequence: TGTGCCAGCAGCTTACAGCCGGTACCACAAGAGACCCAGTACTTC.

This clonotype appeared many times. This chain links TRBV10-3 with TRBJ2-7; D is undetermined. Germline values: CDR1 ENHRY, CDR2 SYGVKD. V gave up 8 bases and J gave up 2 bases, with 16 bases separating them. CDR3 size: 14 residues. CDR3 protein: CAISMGSRTYEQYF. The CDR3 nucleotides read TGTGCCATCTCCATGGGCTCTCGCACCTACGAGCAGTACTTC.

About this clonotype itself: One junction end does not reproduce the germline sequence, and a read error may be involved. The chain is built from TRBV15 and TRBJ1-6; a possible D gene is TRBD1 (5 bases). CDR1 is LNHNV, CDR2 YYDKDF, per germline (reference sequence). The CDR3 sequence is 19 residues long. DNA of the CDR3: TGTGCCCCCAGCAGAGGGATGGGACGCCAGAGCTCCTATAATTCACCCCTCCACTTT. It translates to CAPSRGMGRQSSYNSPLHF.

The table lists this clonotype with many counts. The chain recombines TRBV12-3 or TRBV12-4 with TRBJ2-5; either TRBD1 or TRBD2 may supply D (5 bases each). The V and J ends lost 7 bases and 5 bases respectively, with 17 bases between them. CDR3 length: 14 residues. The CDR3 is CASKLGDRRETQYF. The DNA of the CDR3 is TGTGCCAGCAAACTCGGGGACCGCAGGGAGACCCAGTACTTC.